The 4 T cell receptor beta chains in this list originate from one sample, sequenced in a study of metastatic and nonmetastatic thyroid tumors. No treatment of any kind had been given to any patient before thyroid surgery. TCRdb reanalyzed the PCR reads with MiXCR. This sample has around 31,000 clones, with 15% found just once. Sequencing used blood. These receptors were taken from a male donor with papillary thyroid cancer or a benign thyroid nodule (not recorded which). Some clones in this sample may be carry-over from other donors' samples.

This clone was seen at least ten times. This chain joins TRBV11-2 and TRBJ1-3; D is undetermined. Trimming took 2 bases from V and 2 from J, leaving 7 bases between them. The germline CDR1 and CDR2 sequences are SGHAT and FQNNGV. The CDR3 runs 14 residues. CDR3 loop: CASSLSRPGNTIYF. Here the CDR3 DNA reads TGTGCCAGCAGCTTAAGCAGACCTGGAAACACCATATATTTT.

The V gene is TRBV11-1, the J gene TRBJ2-1, with a possible D match to TRBD1 (6 bases). The CDR3 extends over 13 amino acids. The germline V and J ends were trimmed by 4 bases and 8 bases, with 12 bases remaining between them. Germline values: CDR1 SGHAT, CDR2 FQDESV (reference sequence). The CDR3 nucleotides read TGTGCCAGCAGCTCCGGGACACGCGATGAGCAGTTCTTC. Translated, it gives CASSSGTRDEQFF. Complete variable domain (other parts from reference TRBV11-1 and TRBJ2-1): EAEVAQSPRYKITEKSQAVAFWCDPISGHATLYWYRQILGQGPELLVQFQDESVVDDSQLPKDRFSAERLKGVDSTLKIQPAELGDSAMYLCASSSGTRDEQFFGPGTRLTVL.

This clone has ten or more counts. V is TRBV3-1 and J is TRBJ2-1; 13 nucleotides match TRBD2. This CDR3 spans 19 amino acids. The ends lost 1 base at V and 0 bases at J; junction bases unmatched: 6. Germline loops: CDR1 LGHDT, CDR2 YNNKEL (reference sequence). CDR3 residues: CASSQAGLAGAFSYNEQFF. The CDR3, as DNA: TGTGCCAGCAGCCAAGCCGGACTAGCGGGGGCATTCTCCTACAATGAGCAGTTCTTC.

This clone has at least ten counts. The chain is built from TRBV24-1 and TRBJ1-3; D is unclear. CDR3 length: 11 residues. Germline loops: CDR1 KGHDR, CDR2 SFDVKD. V lost 6 bases and J 4 bases, leaving 3 bases between the germline ends. CDR3 sequence (DNA): TGTGCCACCAGTAGAGGAAACACCATATATTTT. Its protein product is CATSRGNTIYF.